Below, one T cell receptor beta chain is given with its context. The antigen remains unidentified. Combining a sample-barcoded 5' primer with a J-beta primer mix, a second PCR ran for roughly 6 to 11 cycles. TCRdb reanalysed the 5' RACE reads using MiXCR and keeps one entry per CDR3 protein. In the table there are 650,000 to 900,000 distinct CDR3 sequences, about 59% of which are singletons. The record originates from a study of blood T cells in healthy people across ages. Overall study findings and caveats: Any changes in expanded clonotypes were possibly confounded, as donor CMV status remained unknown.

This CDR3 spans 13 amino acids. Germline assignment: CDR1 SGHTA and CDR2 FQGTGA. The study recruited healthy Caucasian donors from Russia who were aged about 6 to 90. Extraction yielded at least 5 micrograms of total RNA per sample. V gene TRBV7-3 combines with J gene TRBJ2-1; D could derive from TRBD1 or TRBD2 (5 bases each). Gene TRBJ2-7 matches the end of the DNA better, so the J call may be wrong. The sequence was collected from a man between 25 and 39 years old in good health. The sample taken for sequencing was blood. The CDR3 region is CASNDGGYNEQYF. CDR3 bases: TGTGCCAGCAACGATGGGGGATACAATGAGCAGTACTTC.